This T cell receptor (beta chain) came from a study of PD-L1 blockade in urothelial cancer. Sequencing used immunoSEQ multiplex PCR; TCRdb keeps in-frame clones, though not all of them. The repertoire includes about 41,000 clones, 65% to 85% of them detected once, and more than 15% sits in the top ten. Looked up from germline, CDR1 is SGDLS and CDR2 is YYNGEE. V was clipped by 2 bases and J by 1 base; unmatched bases: 3. This CDR3 spans 15 amino acids. V gene TRBV9 combines with J gene TRBJ2-1; 7 positions match TRBD1. This receptor was taken from a man aged 55 to 70 with urothelial cancer. Source: PBMCs, taken around atezolizumab (anti-PD-L1) treatment. The CDR3 DNA sequence: TGTGCCAGCAGCGTCGACAGGGCGTCCTACAATGAGCAGTTCTTC. Protein sequence: CASSVDRASYNEQFF. Complete variable domain (other parts from reference TRBV9 and TRBJ2-1): DSGVTQTPKHLITATGQRVTLRCSPRSGDLSVYWYQQSLDQGLQFLIQYYNGEERAKGNILERFSAQQFPDLHSELNLSSLELGDSALYFCASSVDRASYNEQFFGPGTRLTVL.